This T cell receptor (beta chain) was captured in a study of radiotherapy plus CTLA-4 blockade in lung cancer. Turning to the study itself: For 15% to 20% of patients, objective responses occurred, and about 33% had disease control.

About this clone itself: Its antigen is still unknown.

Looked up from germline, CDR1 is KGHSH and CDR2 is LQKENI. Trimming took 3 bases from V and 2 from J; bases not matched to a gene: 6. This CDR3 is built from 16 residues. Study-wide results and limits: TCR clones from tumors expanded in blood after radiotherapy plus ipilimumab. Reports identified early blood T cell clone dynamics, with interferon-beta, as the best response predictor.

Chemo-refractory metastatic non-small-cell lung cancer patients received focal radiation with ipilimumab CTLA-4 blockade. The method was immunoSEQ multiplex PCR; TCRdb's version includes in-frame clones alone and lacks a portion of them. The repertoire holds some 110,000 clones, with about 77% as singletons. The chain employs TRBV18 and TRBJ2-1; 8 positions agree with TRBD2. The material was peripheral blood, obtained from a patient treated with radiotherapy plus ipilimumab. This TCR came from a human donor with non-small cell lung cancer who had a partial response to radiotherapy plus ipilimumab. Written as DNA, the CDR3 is TGTGCCAGCTCACCCCCACTAGCGGAGGCCTACAATGAGCAGTTCTTC. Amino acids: CASSPPLAEAYNEQFF.